What follows describes a single T cell receptor beta chain. What it binds is unknown. Looked up from germline, CDR1 is SGHTA and CDR2 is FQGTGA. The CDR3 covers 17 residues. Trimming at V came to 2 bases and at J to 1 base, leaving 11 bases not matched to a gene. The study ran its PCR with 60 Vbeta and 13 Jbeta primers. The method was immunoSEQ multiplex PCR; TCRdb's version includes in-frame clones alone and lacks a portion of them. The top ten clones hold 8% to 9.5% of a sample with about 120,000 clones, roughly 69% of them seen once. This record belongs to a study of cytomegalovirus exposure and HLA in healthy donors. Study conclusions and caveats: Within the data, a cluster of highly shared sequence variants was likely a sequencing artifact. Later analysis identified several of the most significant clusters that appeared linked to common viral pathogens. In a later analysis, a missense DCLRE1C variant was linked to TCR beta V- and J-gene trimming. An analysis that was carried out later associated 16,000 or so TCR beta sequences with HLA alleles at 0.05 false discovery rate.

The sequencing input was PBMCs. V gene TRBV7-3 combines with J gene TRBJ2-7, with 7 bases fitting TRBD1. The sequence derives from a woman aged 40 to 50 in good health and CMV-seropositive. CDR3 in amino acids: CASSLGLIRDRSYEQYF. CDR3 nucleotide sequence: TGTGCCAGCAGCTTAGGGTTAATCAGGGACAGATCCTACGAGCAGTACTTC.